These 19 T cell receptor beta chains share one sample of origin, sequenced in a study of T cell repertoires in cytomegalovirus infection. These receptors have no known antigen. TCRdb redid the calling of the reads with MiXCR, one entry per CDR3 protein. The data hold 450,000 to 600,000 distinct CDR3 sequences, with about two fifths observed a single time. The specimen was cultured PBMCs, collected from culture after CMV antigen stimulation. The receptors were gathered from a human donor in good health (CMV status not recorded). Some clones in this sample may be carry-over from other donors' samples.

The CDR3 region is CASSQGRQGSSPRENIQYF. The CDR3 DNA follows: TGTGCCAGCAGCCAGGGAAGACAGGGCTCCTCCCCTCGGGAAAACATTCAGTACTTC. V usage is TRBV3-1 and J usage is TRBJ2-4; 7 positions agree with TRBD1. Germline V gene lookup returns CDR1 LGHDT and CDR2 YNNKEL (reference sequence). This CDR3 is 19 amino acids long. The V and J ends lost 3 bases and 5 bases, in that order; junction bases with no gene match: 19.

The chain couples TRBV7-2 to TRBJ2-7; TRBD2 aligns across 8 bases. The CDR3 is 13 residues long. CDR1 and CDR2 from the germline V gene are SGHTA and FQGNSA. Trimming removed 2 bases from V and 7 bases from J; junction bases left unmatched: 4. CDR3 loop: CASSLQAGVEQYF. CDR3 nucleotides: TGTGCCAGCAGCTTACAAGCGGGAGTTGAGCAGTACTTC.

This sequence joins TRBV11-2 and TRBJ2-3, with TRBD2 matching over 15 bases. This CDR3 region has 15 residues. The junction had 2 bases not matched to a gene; V was cut back by 5 bases and J by 5 bases. Germline CDR1 and CDR2: SGHAT and FQNNGV. DNA of the CDR3: TGTGCCAGCAGCGGGGGACTAGCGGGGGGAGATACGCAGTATTTT. Amino acid sequence: CASSGGLAGGDTQYF.

The V and J genes are TRBV20-1 and TRBJ1-1; no clear D gene. V was pared by 4 bases and J by 5 bases, with 11 bases between. The germline CDR1 and CDR2 sequences are DFQATT and SNEGSKA (reference sequence). CDR3 size: 12 residues. CDR3 sequence reads: CSAIRRITEAFF. In DNA, the CDR3 is TGCAGTGCTATACGACGTATAACTGAAGCTTTCTTT.

This clonotype was observed a handful of times. The chain combines TRBV7-7 with TRBJ2-1, with a possible D match to TRBD1 (5 bases). V was trimmed by 3 bases and J by 6 bases, leaving 15 bases between them. Germline values: CDR1 SSHAT, CDR2 FNYEAQ (reference sequence). The CDR3 is 15 residues long. This CDR3 is CASSLGGPRGNEQFF. DNA for the CDR3: TGTGCCAGCAGCTTGGGCGGACCTAGGGGCAATGAGCAGTTCTTC.

This clonotype was counted a few times. Relative to the germline gene, one junction end is altered; a read error may explain this. This rearrangement joins TRBV7-2 to TRBJ2-4, with 11 bases lining up with TRBD2. The CDR3 runs 16 residues. CDR1 SGHTA and CDR2 FQGNSA come from the germline V gene. This CDR3 is CASSLVGSSGRHVLHF. CDR3 sequence (DNA): TGTGCCAGCAGCTTAGTGGGGTCTAGCGGGAGGCACGTATTGCACTTC.

The rearrangement joins TRBV10-3 to TRBJ2-1, with 7 bases aligning to TRBD2. Unmatched junction bases numbered 5, after V lost 10 bases and J lost 8 bases. Germline V CDR1 and CDR2: ENHRY, SYGVKD. The CDR3 contains 11 residues. The CDR3 bases are TGTGCCACCTCGGGGGGAGATGAGCAGTTCTTC. Its translation is CATSGGDEQFF.

This chain connects TRBV7-8 to TRBJ1-5; D remains unclear. The CDR3 loop spans 17 amino acids. The germline V gene encodes CDR1 SGHVS and CDR2 FQNEAQ. Trimming took 0 bases from V and 1 from J, leaving 13 bases between them. CDR3 DNA: TGTGCCAGCAGCTTAGCGAGGGTGATCAGAAGCAATCAGCCCCAGCATTTT. Translated, it gives CASSLARVIRSNQPQHF.

V gene TRBV28 combines with J gene TRBJ1-3; 7 positions agree with TRBD1. The CDR3 contains 15 residues. Trimming at V came to 3 bases and at J to 4 bases, leaving 6 bases not matched to a gene. Per the germline V gene, CDR1 is MDHEN and CDR2 is SYDVKM. CDR3 nucleotides: TGTGCCAGCAGTTTGACAGGGCTGGGCGGAAACACCATATATTTT. Encoded protein: CASSLTGLGGNTIYF. The full variable domain, with the rest looked up from reference TRBV28 and TRBJ1-3, is DVKVTQSSRYLVKRTGEKVFLECVQDMDHENMFWYRQDPGLGLRLIYFSYDVKMKEKGDIPEGYSVSREKKERFSLILESASTNQTSMYLCASSLTGLGGNTIYFGEGSWLTVV.

The rearrangement joins TRBV15 to TRBJ2-7, with D possibly matching TRBD1 (6 bases). Trimming removed 1 base from V and 6 bases from J, with 13 bases in between. Germline values: CDR1 LNHNV, CDR2 YYDKDF (reference sequence). The CDR3 has 14 amino acids. The CDR3 sequence: CATSRVGDTAEQYF. The CDR3 region has the DNA TGTGCCACCAGCAGAGTAGGGGACACCGCCGAGCAGTACTTC.

This clonotype was found a few times. The rearrangement uses TRBV12-3 or TRBV12-4 and TRBJ2-5, with D tentatively TRBD1 or TRBD2 (7 bases each). The length of the CDR3 is 15 residues. V dropped 5 bases and J dropped 1 base, with 14 bases sitting between them. The CDR3 nucleotides are TGTGCCAGCAGTAATGACAGGGAGGGCCAAGAGACCCAGTACTTC. Protein product: CASSNDREGQETQYF.

J is TRBJ2-3 and V is TRBV29-1; tentatively, D is TRBD1 (6 bases). Germline values: CDR1 SQVTM, CDR2 ANQGSEA. The V end lost 3 bases, the J end lost 4 bases, and 14 bases lay between the germline ends. The CDR3 consists of 14 residues. CDR3 sequence: CSVERGRGADTQYF. The CDR3 nucleotides read TGCAGCGTTGAGAGGGGCAGGGGTGCAGATACGCAGTATTTT.

This clonotype was counted between two and nine times. This chain uses TRBV7-9 with TRBJ1-4; tentatively, D is TRBD1 (5 bases). In germline, CDR1 is SEHNR, CDR2 FQNEAQ (reference sequence). The germline V and J ends were trimmed by 3 bases and 7 bases, with 15 bases remaining between them. This CDR3 contains 15 residues. The chain's CDR3 is CASSLSQSGGEKLFF. The CDR3 DNA follows: TGTGCCAGCAGCTTGAGCCAGTCGGGGGGTGAAAAACTGTTTTTT.

The V and J genes are TRBV28 and TRBJ1-4; 7 bases are shared with TRBD1. Trimming removed 6 bases from V and 8 bases from J; junction bases left unmatched: 3. CDR1 MDHEN and CDR2 SYDVKM come from the germline V gene. This CDR3 is built from 12 residues. In nucleotides, the CDR3 is TGTGCCAGCAGGGGGACAGCGGAAAAACTGTTTTTT. Translated: CASRGTAEKLFF.

This clonotype appeared a few times. The chain links TRBV12-3 or TRBV12-4 to TRBJ1-3; D remains ambiguous. Trimming took 4 bases from V and 3 from J, leaving 13 bases between them. The CDR3 spans 15 residues. This CDR3 is CASSSSGGGGNTIYF. The CDR3 bases are TGTGCCAGCAGTTCGTCCGGAGGAGGTGGAAACACCATATATTTT.

The V call is TRBV5-1, the J call TRBJ1-4, with 7 bases matching TRBD1. CDR1 is SGHRS, CDR2 YFSETQ, per germline. The CDR3 totals 13 residues. The V segment lost 4 bases and the J segment 10 bases; nucleotides outside the gene matches: 7. The CDR3 loop is CASSLTTGTKLFF. The CDR3 DNA reads TGCGCCAGCAGCCTAACGACAGGGACAAAACTGTTTTTT.

This clonotype was picked up one time. The CDR3 region is CASSPIGQGDSPLHF. CDR3 DNA sequence: TGTGCCAGCTCACCAATCGGACAGGGTGATTCACCCCTCCACTTT. The rearrangement uses TRBV18 and TRBJ1-6; 8 bases are a match to TRBD1. This CDR3 has 15 amino acids. V shed 2 bases and J 8 bases; nucleotides not matched to a gene: 5. Per germline, CDR1 KGHSH and CDR2 LQKENI. Full variable domain (missing parts from reference TRBV18 and TRBJ1-6): NAGVMQNPRHLVRRRGQEARLRCSPMKGHSHVYWYRQLPEEGLKFMVYLQKENIIDESGMPKERFSAEFPKEGPSILRIQQVVRGDSAAYFCASSPIGQGDSPLHFGNGTRLTVT.

This clonotype was picked up a small number of times. The genes are TRBV12-3 or TRBV12-4 and TRBJ1-4, with D hard to call. Trimming took 7 bases from V and 7 from J, leaving 10 bases between them. The CDR3 is 12 residues long. The CDR3 spells CASKGPGEKLFF. CDR3 in DNA: TGTGCCAGCAAAGGCCCGGGTGAAAAACTGTTTTTT.

V gene TRBV7-4 combines with J gene TRBJ2-1; TRBD2 agrees at 10 bases. Germline CDR1 reads SGHVT; CDR2 reads SQSDAQ. Unmatched junction bases numbered 8, after V lost 1 base and J lost 5 bases. This CDR3 spans 17 amino acids. DNA of the CDR3: TGTGCCAGCAGCTTAGGGCTGTCCGGACTAGCGGACAATGAGCAGTTCTTC. Its protein is CASSLGLSGLADNEQFF.